Sequencing of this TCR beta chain was carried out in a study of blood T cell repertoires in COVID-19. Study-level background: Some COVID-19 samples were acute and others convalescent; all came from the United States, Italy and Spain. T cells, B-cell-depleted T cells, or PBMCs supplied cDNA or gDNA.

Original methodology: It was from reference gene primer amplification that nucleated cell counts were estimated. Profiled with immunoSEQ multiplex PCR; TCRdb holds only in-frame clones, not every one. V, J and clone size derive from that table, while D and trimming were established from the DNA sequence. The table shows about 160,000 clones, with about 85% occurring only once. V shed 4 bases and J shed 0 bases, with 16 bases lying between them. Germline V CDR1 and CDR2: SGDLS, YYNGEE. The CDR3 length is 16 residues. This TCR derives from a human donor with acute or convalescent COVID-19. The donor label of this sample is uncertain. The specimen was peripheral blood. The chain combines TRBV9 with TRBJ1-1, with D tentatively TRBD1 (5 bases). The CDR3 region is CASSSSRQPVNTEAFF. The CDR3 region has the DNA TGTGCCAGCAGCTCCAGTAGACAGCCGGTGAACACTGAAGCTTTCTTT.